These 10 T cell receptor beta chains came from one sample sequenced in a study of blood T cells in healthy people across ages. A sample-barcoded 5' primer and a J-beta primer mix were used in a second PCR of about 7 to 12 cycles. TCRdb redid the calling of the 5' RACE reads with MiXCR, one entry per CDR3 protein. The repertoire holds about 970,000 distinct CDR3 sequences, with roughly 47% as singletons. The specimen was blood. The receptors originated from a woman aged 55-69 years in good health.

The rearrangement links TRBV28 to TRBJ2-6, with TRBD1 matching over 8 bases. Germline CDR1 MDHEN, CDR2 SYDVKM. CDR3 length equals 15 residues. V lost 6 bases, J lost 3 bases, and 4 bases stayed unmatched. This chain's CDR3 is CASRSDRDGANVLTF. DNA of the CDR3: TGTGCCAGCAGATCGGACAGGGATGGGGCCAACGTCCTGACTTTC.

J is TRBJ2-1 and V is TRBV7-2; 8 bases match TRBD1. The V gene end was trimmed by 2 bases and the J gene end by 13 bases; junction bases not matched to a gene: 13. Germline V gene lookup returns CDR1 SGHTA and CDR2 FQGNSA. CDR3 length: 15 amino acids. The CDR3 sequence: CASSLRAGTGNYQFF. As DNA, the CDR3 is TGTGCCAGCAGCTTAAGAGCCGGGACAGGAAACTACCAGTTCTTC. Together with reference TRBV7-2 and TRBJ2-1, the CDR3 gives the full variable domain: GAGVSQSPSNKVTEKGKDVELRCDPISGHTALYWYRQSLGQGLEFLIYFQGNSAPDKSGLPSDRFSAERTGGSVSTLTIQRTQQEDSAVYLCASSLRAGTGNYQFFGPGTRLTVL.

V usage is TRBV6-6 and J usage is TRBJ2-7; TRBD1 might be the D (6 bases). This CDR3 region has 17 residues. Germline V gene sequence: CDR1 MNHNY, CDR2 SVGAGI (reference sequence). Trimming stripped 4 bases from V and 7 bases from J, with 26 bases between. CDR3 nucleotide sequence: TGTGCCAGCAGTTCCCCCATGCTTAGACAGGAGAGGAAGGAGCAGTACTTC. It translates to CASSSPMLRQERKEQYF.

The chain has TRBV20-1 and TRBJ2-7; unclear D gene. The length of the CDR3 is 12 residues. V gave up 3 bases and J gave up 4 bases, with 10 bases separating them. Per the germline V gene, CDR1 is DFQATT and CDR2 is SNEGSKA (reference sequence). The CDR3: CSASERLYEQYF. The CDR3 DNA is TGCAGTGCTAGTGAACGACTGTACGAGCAGTACTTC.

The CDR3 DNA reads TGCAGCGTCGCGTACAATGAGCAGTTCTTC. Its protein is CSVAYNEQFF. The chain combines TRBV29-1 with TRBJ2-1; no definite D call. Germline CDR1 SQVTM, CDR2 ANQGSEA. The CDR3 covers 10 residues. V lost 6 bases to trimming and J lost 4 bases, with 4 bases between them.

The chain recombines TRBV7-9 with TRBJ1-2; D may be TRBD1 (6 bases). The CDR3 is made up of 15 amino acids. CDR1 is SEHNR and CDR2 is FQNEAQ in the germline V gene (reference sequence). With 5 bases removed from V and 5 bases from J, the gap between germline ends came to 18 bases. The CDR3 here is CASSPATTGAYGYTF. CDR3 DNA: TGTGCCAGCAGCCCCGCTACGACAGGTGCTTATGGCTACACCTTC.

The CDR3 DNA reads as TGCAGTGCTTTTGACAGGGATAGCAATCAGCCCCAGCATTTT. Protein product: CSAFDRDSNQPQHF. The gene calls are TRBV20-1 and TRBJ1-5; 7 bases align to TRBD1. CDR3 length: 14 residues. V dropped 5 bases and J dropped 0; count of bases not matched to a gene: 4. Germline V gives CDR1 DFQATT, CDR2 SNEGSKA (reference sequence).

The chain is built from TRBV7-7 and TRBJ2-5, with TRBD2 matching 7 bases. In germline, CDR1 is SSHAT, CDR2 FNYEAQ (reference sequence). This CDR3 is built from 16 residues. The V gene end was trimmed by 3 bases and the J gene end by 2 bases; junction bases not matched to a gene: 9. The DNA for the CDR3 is TGTGCCAGCAGCTTCCCCTTGGGGGGGACTCAAGAGACCCAGTACTTC. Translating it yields CASSFPLGGTQETQYF.

The chain's CDR3 is CASSLDGGKGDTQYF. CDR3 nucleotides: TGTGCCAGCAGCTTAGACGGCGGGAAGGGAGATACGCAGTATTTT. The rearrangement joins TRBV7-6 to TRBJ2-3, with D tentatively TRBD2 (6 bases). This CDR3 spans 15 amino acids. The germline gives CDR1 SGHVS, CDR2 FNYEAQ. V lost 1 base and J 5 bases, leaving 13 bases between the germline ends. Based on the CDR3 plus reference TRBV7-6 and TRBJ2-3, the full variable domain is GAGVSQSPRYKVTKRGQDVALRCDPISGHVSLYWYRQALGQGPEFLTYFNYEAQQDKSGLPNDRFSAERPEGSISTLTIQRTEQRDSAMYRCASSLDGGKGDTQYFGPGTRLTVL.

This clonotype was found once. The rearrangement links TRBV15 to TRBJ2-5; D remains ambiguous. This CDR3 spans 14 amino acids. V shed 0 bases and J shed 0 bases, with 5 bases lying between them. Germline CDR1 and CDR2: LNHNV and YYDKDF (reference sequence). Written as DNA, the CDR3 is TGTGCCACCAGCAGAGATCCGCACCAAGAGACCCAGTACTTC. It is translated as CATSRDPHQETQYF.